This TCR beta chain was sequenced in a study of technical replicates of blood from several donors. This clone was seen only once. The protocol was immunoSEQ multiplex PCR, while the TCRdb copy is restricted to in-frame clones and leaves out a portion. The sample holds around 70,000 clones, just under 95% seen once. What was sequenced was T cells isolated from PBMCs. The clonotype originates from a human donor in good health.

CDR3 protein: CASSIDLTADTQYF. Here the CDR3 DNA reads TGTGCCAGTAGTATAGATCTAACAGCAGATACGCAGTATTTT. This chain connects TRBV19 to TRBJ2-3; D remains ambiguous. V lost 0 bases, J lost 4 bases, and 8 bases lay in between. Germline V gene sequence: CDR1 LNHDA, CDR2 SQIVND (reference sequence). The CDR3 contains 14 residues.